The rows below give T cell receptor beta chains drawn from one sample of a study of CD8 T cells in ankylosing spondylitis. TCRdb re-analysed the 5' RACE reads in MiXCR, keeping a single row per CDR3 protein. The data show about 240,000 distinct CDR3 sequences, about 10% seen once. Source material: blood, either unsorted or a sorted T cell fraction (not recorded which). The receptors here all came from a male donor with ankylosing spondylitis or in good health (not recorded which). The CDR3 runs from the conserved cysteine through the conserved F or W. The order of the fields is CDR3 length, J gene, V gene, CDR3 protein.

cdr3_length: 14; j_call: TRBJ2-2; v_call: TRBV2; cdr3_aa: CASRSDDATGELFF
cdr3_length: 13; j_call: TRBJ1-1; v_call: TRBV7-9; cdr3_aa: CASSFRSFAEAFF
cdr3_length: 18; j_call: TRBJ1-1; v_call: TRBV11-2; cdr3_aa: CASSLGKRVLAGGTEAFF
cdr3_length: 13; j_call: TRBJ2-2; v_call: TRBV12-3/TRBV12-4; cdr3_aa: CATNRDGTGELFF
cdr3_length: 16; j_call: TRBJ2-2; v_call: TRBV5-1; cdr3_aa: CASSARLAGAAGELFF
cdr3_length: 15; j_call: TRBJ1-1; v_call: TRBV19; cdr3_aa: CASSIGVHKVGEAFF
cdr3_length: 15; j_call: TRBJ2-7; v_call: TRBV7-2; cdr3_aa: CASSLGDSGTYEQYF
cdr3_length: 12; j_call: TRBJ2-7; v_call: TRBV29-1; cdr3_aa: CSVGNTHYEQYF
cdr3_length: 14; j_call: TRBJ2-7; v_call: TRBV5-1; cdr3_aa: CASSSQGGSYEQYF
cdr3_length: 13; j_call: TRBJ2-1; v_call: TRBV5-1; cdr3_aa: CASSLGTYNEQFF
cdr3_length: 13; j_call: TRBJ1-5; v_call: TRBV12-3/TRBV12-4; cdr3_aa: CASSPTRNQPQHF
cdr3_length: 15; j_call: TRBJ2-2; v_call: TRBV6-1; cdr3_aa: CASSNGLAYTGELFF
cdr3_length: 18; j_call: TRBJ2-3; v_call: TRBV5-1; cdr3_aa: CASSFPRGPGLLRDTQYF
cdr3_length: 14; j_call: TRBJ2-5; v_call: TRBV6-1; cdr3_aa: CASNTGTEQETQYF
cdr3_length: 16; j_call: TRBJ2-1; v_call: TRBV7-8; cdr3_aa: CASSLAQGLAPNEQFF
cdr3_length: 14; j_call: TRBJ2-4; v_call: TRBV18; cdr3_aa: CASSPSGGRNIQYF
cdr3_length: 13; j_call: TRBJ1-2; v_call: TRBV29-1; cdr3_aa: CSVVPAGGIGYTF
cdr3_length: 15; j_call: TRBJ1-4; v_call: TRBV20-1; cdr3_aa: CSARGPGVSNEKLFF
cdr3_length: 12; j_call: TRBJ1-6; v_call: TRBV28; cdr3_aa: CASSDSISPLHF
cdr3_length: 16; j_call: TRBJ1-3; v_call: TRBV10-3; cdr3_aa: CAISELEDFSGNTIYF
cdr3_length: 14; j_call: TRBJ2-5; v_call: TRBV10-3; cdr3_aa: CAIRAGWDQETQYF
cdr3_length: 16; j_call: TRBJ2-3; v_call: TRBV6-5; cdr3_aa: CASSYSNRIDAGTQYF
cdr3_length: 17; j_call: TRBJ2-1; v_call: TRBV27; cdr3_aa: CASSSPFSSGERNEQFF
cdr3_length: 12; j_call: TRBJ2-7; v_call: TRBV20-1; cdr3_aa: CSARTQGYEQYF
cdr3_length: 16; j_call: TRBJ2-6; v_call: TRBV28; cdr3_aa: CASRRQPSSGANVLTF
cdr3_length: 15; j_call: TRBJ1-5; v_call: TRBV3-1; cdr3_aa: CASTADRAVDQPQHF
cdr3_length: 13; j_call: TRBJ1-2; v_call: TRBV5-1; cdr3_aa: CASSLVIGNGYTF
cdr3_length: 10; j_call: TRBJ2-1; v_call: TRBV12-3/TRBV12-4; cdr3_aa: CASKGGEQFF
cdr3_length: 13; j_call: TRBJ2-1; v_call: TRBV20-1; cdr3_aa: CSAREDAYNEQFF
cdr3_length: 18; j_call: TRBJ1-5; v_call: TRBV7-8; cdr3_aa: CASSPSPRTQAPNQPQHF
cdr3_length: 17; j_call: TRBJ1-1; v_call: TRBV15; cdr3_aa: CATSREVMVGQNTEAFF
cdr3_length: 13; j_call: TRBJ2-7; v_call: TRBV4-1; cdr3_aa: CASSQGQGTEQYF
cdr3_length: 14; j_call: TRBJ1-4; v_call: TRBV12-3/TRBV12-4; cdr3_aa: CASSLTAVNEKLFF
cdr3_length: 11; j_call: TRBJ2-1; v_call: TRBV20-1; cdr3_aa: CSARDQREQFF
cdr3_length: 18; j_call: TRBJ2-1; v_call: TRBV20-1; cdr3_aa: CSARDSLRLAEIYNEQFF
cdr3_length: 14; j_call: TRBJ2-3; v_call: TRBV7-8; cdr3_aa: CASLMGGSTDTQYF
cdr3_length: 14; j_call: TRBJ1-2; v_call: TRBV5-1; cdr3_aa: CASSLESLGYGYTF
cdr3_length: 15; j_call: TRBJ1-6; v_call: TRBV24-1; cdr3_aa: CATTYRQGNNSPLHF
cdr3_length: 14; j_call: TRBJ2-7; v_call: TRBV7-8; cdr3_aa: CASRSGTGSYEQYF
cdr3_length: 17; j_call: TRBJ2-3; v_call: TRBV28; cdr3_aa: CASSPLGEGPNTDTQYF
cdr3_length: 13; j_call: TRBJ2-4; v_call: TRBV9; cdr3_aa: CASSKTNRDGLDF
cdr3_length: 13; j_call: TRBJ2-7; v_call: TRBV10-2; cdr3_aa: CASRRDPSREQYF
cdr3_length: 15; j_call: TRBJ2-2; v_call: TRBV28; cdr3_aa: CASSADRVLAGELFF
cdr3_length: 15; j_call: TRBJ2-7; v_call: TRBV7-8; cdr3_aa: CASSWTSGGTYEQYF
cdr3_length: 13; j_call: TRBJ1-2; v_call: TRBV4-1; cdr3_aa: CASSQGPGSGYTF
cdr3_length: 17; j_call: TRBJ2-2; v_call: TRBV5-5; cdr3_aa: CASTLGIQTINTGELFF
cdr3_length: 17; j_call: TRBJ1-1; v_call: TRBV7-7; cdr3_aa: CASRPLGDRALNTEAFF
cdr3_length: 12; j_call: TRBJ2-2; v_call: TRBV20-1; cdr3_aa: CSVSPNTGELFF
cdr3_length: 14; j_call: TRBJ2-3; v_call: TRBV20-1; cdr3_aa: CSAQLAGEADTQYF
cdr3_length: 16; j_call: TRBJ1-2; v_call: TRBV4-2; cdr3_aa: CASSHTSRGANYGYTF
cdr3_length: 13; j_call: TRBJ2-3; v_call: TRBV20-1; cdr3_aa: CSAQRRFTDTQYF